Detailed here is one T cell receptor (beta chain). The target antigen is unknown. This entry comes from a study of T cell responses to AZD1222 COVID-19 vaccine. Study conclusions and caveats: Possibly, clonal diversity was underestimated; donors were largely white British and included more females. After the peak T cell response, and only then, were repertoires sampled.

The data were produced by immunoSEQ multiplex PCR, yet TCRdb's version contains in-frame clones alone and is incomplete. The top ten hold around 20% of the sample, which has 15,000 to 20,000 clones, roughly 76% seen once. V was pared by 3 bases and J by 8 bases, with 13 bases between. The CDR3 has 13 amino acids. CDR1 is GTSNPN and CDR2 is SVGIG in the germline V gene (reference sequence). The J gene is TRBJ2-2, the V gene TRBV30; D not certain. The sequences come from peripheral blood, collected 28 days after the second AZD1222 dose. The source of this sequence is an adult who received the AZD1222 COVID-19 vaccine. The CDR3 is CAWRGIGLGELFF. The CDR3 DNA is TGTGCCTGGAGGGGTATTGGGCTTGGGGAGCTGTTTTTT.